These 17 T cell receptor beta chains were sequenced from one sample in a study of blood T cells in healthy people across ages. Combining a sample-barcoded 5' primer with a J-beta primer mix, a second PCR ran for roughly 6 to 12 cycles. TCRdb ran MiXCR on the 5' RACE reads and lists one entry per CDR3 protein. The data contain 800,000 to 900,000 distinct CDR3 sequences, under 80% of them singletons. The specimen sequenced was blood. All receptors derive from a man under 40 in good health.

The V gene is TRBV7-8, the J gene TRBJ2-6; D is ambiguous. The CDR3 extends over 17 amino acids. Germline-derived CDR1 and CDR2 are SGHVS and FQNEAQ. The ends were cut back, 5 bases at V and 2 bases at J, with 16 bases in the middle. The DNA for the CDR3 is TGTGCCAGCAGCCGAACACCTTTACTTACTGGGGCCAACGTCCTGACTTTC. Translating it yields CASSRTPLLTGANVLTF.

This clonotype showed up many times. The CDR3 nucleotides are TGCGCCAGCAGCCAAGGGGAGGGGGCCTACGAGCAGTACTTC. Translating gives CASSQGEGAYEQYF. This chain uses TRBV4-3 with TRBJ2-7; TRBD2 might be the D (7 bases). The V gene lost 1 base and the J gene lost 2 bases, with 9 bases spanning the gap. This CDR3 comprises 14 residues. The germline gives CDR1 LGHNA, CDR2 YSLEER.

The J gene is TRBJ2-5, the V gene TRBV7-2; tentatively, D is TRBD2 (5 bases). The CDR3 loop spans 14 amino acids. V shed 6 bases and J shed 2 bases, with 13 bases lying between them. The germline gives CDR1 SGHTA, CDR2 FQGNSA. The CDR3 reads CASSARGSQETQYF. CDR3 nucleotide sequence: TGTGCCAGCAGTGCCCGGGGTTCACAAGAGACCCAGTACTTC.

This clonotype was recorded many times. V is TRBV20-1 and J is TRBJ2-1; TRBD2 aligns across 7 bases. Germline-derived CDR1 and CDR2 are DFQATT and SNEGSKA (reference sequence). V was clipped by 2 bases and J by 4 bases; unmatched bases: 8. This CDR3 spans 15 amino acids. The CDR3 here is CSARPGLTLYNEQFF. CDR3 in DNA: TGCAGTGCTAGACCGGGACTAACCCTATACAATGAGCAGTTCTTC.

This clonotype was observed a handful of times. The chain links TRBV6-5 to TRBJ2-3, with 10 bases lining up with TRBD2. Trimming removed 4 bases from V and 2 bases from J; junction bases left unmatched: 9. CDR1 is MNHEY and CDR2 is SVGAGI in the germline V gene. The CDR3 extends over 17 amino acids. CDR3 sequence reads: CASSSIAGGWSTDTQYF. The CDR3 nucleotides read TGTGCCAGCAGTTCGATAGCGGGGGGTTGGTCCACAGATACGCAGTATTTT.

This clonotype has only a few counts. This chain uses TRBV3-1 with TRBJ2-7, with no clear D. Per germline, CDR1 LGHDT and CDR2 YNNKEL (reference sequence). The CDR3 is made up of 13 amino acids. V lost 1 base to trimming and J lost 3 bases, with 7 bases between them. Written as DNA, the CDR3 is TGTGCCAGCAGCCAAGTGCCTGACTACGAGCAGTACTTC. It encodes CASSQVPDYEQYF.

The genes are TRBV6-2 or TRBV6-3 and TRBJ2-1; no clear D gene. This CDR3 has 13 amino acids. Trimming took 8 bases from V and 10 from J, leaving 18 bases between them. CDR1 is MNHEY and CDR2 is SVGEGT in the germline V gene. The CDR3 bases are TGTGCCAGCCCCACGGGCCAGCCGAACGAGCAGTTCTTC. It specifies CASPTGQPNEQFF.

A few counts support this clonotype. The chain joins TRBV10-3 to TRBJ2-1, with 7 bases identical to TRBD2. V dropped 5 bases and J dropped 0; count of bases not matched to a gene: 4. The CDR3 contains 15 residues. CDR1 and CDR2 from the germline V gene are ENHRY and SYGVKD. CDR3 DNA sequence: TGTGCCATCAGTCCCGGGAGGAGCTCCTACAATGAGCAGTTCTTC. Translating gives CAISPGRSSYNEQFF.

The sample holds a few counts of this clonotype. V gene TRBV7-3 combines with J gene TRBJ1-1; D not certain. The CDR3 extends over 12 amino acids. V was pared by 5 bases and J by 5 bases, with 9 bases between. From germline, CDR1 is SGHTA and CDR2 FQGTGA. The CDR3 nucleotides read TGTGCCAGCAGCCCCGAGGGAACTGAAGCTTTCTTT. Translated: CASSPEGTEAFF.

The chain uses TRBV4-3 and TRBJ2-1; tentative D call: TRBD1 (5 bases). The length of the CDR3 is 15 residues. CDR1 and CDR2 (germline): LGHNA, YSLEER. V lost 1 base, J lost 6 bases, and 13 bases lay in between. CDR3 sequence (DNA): TGCGCCAGCAGCCAAGTACCAGGGTTTCGCAATGAGCAGTTCTTC. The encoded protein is CASSQVPGFRNEQFF.

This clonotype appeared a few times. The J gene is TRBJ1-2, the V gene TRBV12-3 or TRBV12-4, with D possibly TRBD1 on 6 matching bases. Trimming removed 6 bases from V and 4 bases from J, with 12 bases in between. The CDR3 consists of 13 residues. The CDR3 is CASSEGGTYGYTF. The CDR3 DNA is TGTGCCAGCAGCGAGGGGGGGACCTATGGCTACACCTTC.

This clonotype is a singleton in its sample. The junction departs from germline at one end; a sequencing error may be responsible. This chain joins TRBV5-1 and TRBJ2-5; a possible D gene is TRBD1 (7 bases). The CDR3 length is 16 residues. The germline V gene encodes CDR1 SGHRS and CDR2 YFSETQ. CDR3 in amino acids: CASRTRTGSTGETQCF. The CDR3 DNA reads TGCGCCAGCAGAACCCGGACAGGTTCTACGGGGGAGACCCAGTGCTTC. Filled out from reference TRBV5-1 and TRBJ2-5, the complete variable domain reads KAGVTQTPRYLIKTRGQQVTLSCSPISGHRSVSWYQQTPGQGLQFLFEYFSETQRNKGNFPGRFSGRQFSNSRSEMNVSTLELGDSALYLCASRTRTGSTGETQCFGPGTRLLVL.

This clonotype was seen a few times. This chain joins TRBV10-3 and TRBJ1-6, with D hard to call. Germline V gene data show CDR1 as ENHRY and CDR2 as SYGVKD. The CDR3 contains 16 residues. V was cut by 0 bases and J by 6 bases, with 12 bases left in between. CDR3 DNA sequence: TGTGCCATCAGTGAGTCGCCGATTGAACTTAATTCACCCCTCCACTTT. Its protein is CAISESPIELNSPLHF.

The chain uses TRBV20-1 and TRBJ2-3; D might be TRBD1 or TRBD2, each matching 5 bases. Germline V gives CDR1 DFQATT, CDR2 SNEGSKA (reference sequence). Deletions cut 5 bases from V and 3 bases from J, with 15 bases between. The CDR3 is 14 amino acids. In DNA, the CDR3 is TGCAGTGCTGGGGGTAGCTCACGGACAGATACGCAGTATTTT. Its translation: CSAGGSSRTDTQYF.

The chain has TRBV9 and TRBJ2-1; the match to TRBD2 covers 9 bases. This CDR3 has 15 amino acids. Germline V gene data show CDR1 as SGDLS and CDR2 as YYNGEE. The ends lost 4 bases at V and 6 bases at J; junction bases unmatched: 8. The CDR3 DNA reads TGTGCCAGCAGCTCCGGTAGCGGGGGAACCAATGAGCAGTTCTTC. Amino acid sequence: CASSSGSGGTNEQFF.

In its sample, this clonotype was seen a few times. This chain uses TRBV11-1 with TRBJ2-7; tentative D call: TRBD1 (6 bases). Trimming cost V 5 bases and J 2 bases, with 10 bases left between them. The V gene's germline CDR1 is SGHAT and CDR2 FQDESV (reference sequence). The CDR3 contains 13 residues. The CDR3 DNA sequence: TGTGCCAGCAGCCTAGACAGGACCTACGAGCAGTACTTC. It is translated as CASSLDRTYEQYF.

CDR3 in amino acids: CASSLLQGPQAGELFF. The CDR3 DNA sequence: TGTGCCAGCAGCCTCTTACAGGGCCCGCAGGCCGGGGAGCTGTTTTTT. This chain uses TRBV5-5 with TRBJ2-2; tentatively, D is TRBD1 (6 bases). Germline loops: CDR1 SGHKS, CDR2 YYEKEE (reference sequence). Trimming left V 4 bases short and J 6 bases short, with 19 bases between. This CDR3 has 16 residues.